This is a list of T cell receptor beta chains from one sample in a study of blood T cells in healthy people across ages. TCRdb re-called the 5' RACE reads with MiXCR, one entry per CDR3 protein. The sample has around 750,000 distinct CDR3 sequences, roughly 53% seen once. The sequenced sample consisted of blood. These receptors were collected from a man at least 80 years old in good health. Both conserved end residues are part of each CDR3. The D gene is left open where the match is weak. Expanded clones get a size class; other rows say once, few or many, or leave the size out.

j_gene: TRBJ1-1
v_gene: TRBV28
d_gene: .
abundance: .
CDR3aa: CASIPGPYAEAFF
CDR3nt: TGTGCCTCCATCCCGGGCCCCTACGCTGAAGCTTTCTTT

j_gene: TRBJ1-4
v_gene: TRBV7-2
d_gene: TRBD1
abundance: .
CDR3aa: CASSAGQGYEKLFF
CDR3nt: TGTGCCAGCAGCGCGGGACAGGGGTATGAAAAACTGTTTTTT

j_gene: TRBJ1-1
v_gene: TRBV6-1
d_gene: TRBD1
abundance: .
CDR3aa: CASSERGQGRGNTEAFF
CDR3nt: TGTGCCAGCAGTGAACGCGGACAGGGGAGGGGGAACACTGAAGCTTTCTTT

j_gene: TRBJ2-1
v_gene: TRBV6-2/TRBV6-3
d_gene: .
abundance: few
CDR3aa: CASNLGLGISEQFF
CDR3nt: TGTGCCAGCAATTTGGGACTTGGCATTTCGGAGCAGTTCTTC

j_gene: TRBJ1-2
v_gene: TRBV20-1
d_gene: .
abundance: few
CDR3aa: CSARDRPGRGYTF
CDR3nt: TGCAGTGCTAGAGATCGCCCGGGACGGGGCTACACCTTC

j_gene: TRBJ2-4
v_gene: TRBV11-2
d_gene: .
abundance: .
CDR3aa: CASSGLGGRAKNIQYF
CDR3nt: TGTGCCAGCAGCGGTCTAGGGGGGAGGGCCAAAAACATTCAGTACTTC

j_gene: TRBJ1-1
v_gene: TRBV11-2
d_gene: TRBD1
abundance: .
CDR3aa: CASSPNRGRSPRAEAFF
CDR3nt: TGTGCCAGCAGCCCAAACAGGGGGAGGAGTCCGAGAGCTGAAGCTTTCTTT

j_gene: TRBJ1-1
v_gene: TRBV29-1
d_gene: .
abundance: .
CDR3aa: CSVEEGGEAFF
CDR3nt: TGCAGCGTTGAAGAGGGCGGTGAAGCTTTCTTT

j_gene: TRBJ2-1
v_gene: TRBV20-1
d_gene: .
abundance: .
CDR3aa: CSARVGGSYNEQFF
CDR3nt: TGCAGTGCTAGAGTTGGGGGGTCTTACAATGAGCAGTTCTTC

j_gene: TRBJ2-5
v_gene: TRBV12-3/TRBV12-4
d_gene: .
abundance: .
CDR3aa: CASSFRRENNEQYF
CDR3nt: TGTGCCAGCAGTTTCAGGCGGGAAAACAATGAGCAGTACTTC

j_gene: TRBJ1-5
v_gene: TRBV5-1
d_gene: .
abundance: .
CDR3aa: CASSFGRGTGGFEPQHF
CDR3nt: TGCGCCAGCAGCTTTGGGCGGGGAACGGGAGGATTCGAACCCCAGCATTTT

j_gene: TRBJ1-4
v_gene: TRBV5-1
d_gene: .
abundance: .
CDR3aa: CASSPTDSPNEKLFF
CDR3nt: TGCGCCAGCAGCCCTACGGACAGCCCGAATGAAAAACTGTTTTTT

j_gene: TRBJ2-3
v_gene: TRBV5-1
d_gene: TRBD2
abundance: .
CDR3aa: CASSLALAGEGYAYF
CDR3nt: TGCGCCAGCAGCTTGGCTCTAGCGGGAGAGGGATACGCGTATTTT

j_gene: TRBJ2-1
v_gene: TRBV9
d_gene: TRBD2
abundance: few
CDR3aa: CASSVDPSGRAYNEQFF
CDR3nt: TGTGCCAGCAGCGTAGATCCTAGCGGGAGAGCCTACAATGAGCAGTTCTTC

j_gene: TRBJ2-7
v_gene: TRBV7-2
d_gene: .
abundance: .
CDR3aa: CASSSNAAYNEQYF
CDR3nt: TGTGCCAGCAGCAGCAACGCGGCCTACAATGAGCAGTACTTC

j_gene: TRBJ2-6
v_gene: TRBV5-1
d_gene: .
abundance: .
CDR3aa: CASSLQKPGANVLTF
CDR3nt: TGCGCCAGCAGCTTGCAGAAGCCTGGGGCCAACGTCCTGACTTTC

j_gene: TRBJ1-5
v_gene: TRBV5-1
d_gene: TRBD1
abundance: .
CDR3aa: CASSLGAGGASDQPQHF
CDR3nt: TGCGCCAGCAGCTTGGGGGCAGGGGGCGCATCAGATCAGCCCCAGCATTTT

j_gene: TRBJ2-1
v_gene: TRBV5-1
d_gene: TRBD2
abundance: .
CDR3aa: CASTVGLAGVNEQFF
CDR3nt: TGCGCCAGCACCGTTGGACTAGCGGGAGTCAATGAGCAGTTCTTC

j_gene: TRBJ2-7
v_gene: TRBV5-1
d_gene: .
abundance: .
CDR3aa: CASSLVPGPNYEQYF
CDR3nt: TGCGCCAGCAGCTTGGTGCCGGGACCAAACTACGAGCAGTACTTC

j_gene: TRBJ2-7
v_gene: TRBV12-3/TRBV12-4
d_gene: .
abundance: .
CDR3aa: CASSFRGRAYEQYF
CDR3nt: TGTGCCAGCAGTTTTAGGGGTCGGGCCTACGAGCAGTACTTC

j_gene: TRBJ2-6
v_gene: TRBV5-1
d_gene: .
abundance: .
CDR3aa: CASSLVGPDSSGANVLTF
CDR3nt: TGCGCCAGCAGCTTGGTCGGGCCGGACAGCTCTGGGGCCAACGTCCTGACTTTC

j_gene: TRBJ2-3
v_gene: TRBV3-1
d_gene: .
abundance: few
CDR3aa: CASSPGDHRYAYF
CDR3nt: TGTGCCAGCAGCCCCGGGGATCACAGATACGCGTATTTT

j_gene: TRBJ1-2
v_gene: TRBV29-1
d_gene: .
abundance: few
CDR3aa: CSAVGDGANYGYTF
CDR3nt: TGCAGCGCTGTCGGCGACGGAGCTAACTATGGCTACACCTTC

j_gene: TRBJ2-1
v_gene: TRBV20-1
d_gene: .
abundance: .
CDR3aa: CSASRGAIFHNEQFF
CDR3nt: TGCAGTGCTAGTCGGGGGGCTATATTCCACAATGAGCAGTTCTTC

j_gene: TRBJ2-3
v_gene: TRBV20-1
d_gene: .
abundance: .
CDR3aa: CSASSGGRYAYF
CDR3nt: TGCAGTGCCAGTTCCGGGGGCAGATACGCGTATTTT

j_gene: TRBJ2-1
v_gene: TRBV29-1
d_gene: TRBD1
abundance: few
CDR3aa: CSVEDQDRLGNEQFF
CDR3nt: TGCAGCGTTGAAGACCAGGACAGGCTAGGCAATGAGCAGTTCTTC

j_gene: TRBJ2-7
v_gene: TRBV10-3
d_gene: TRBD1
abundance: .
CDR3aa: CATTGGGYEQYF
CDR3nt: TGTGCCACGACAGGGGGTGGGTACGAGCAGTACTTC

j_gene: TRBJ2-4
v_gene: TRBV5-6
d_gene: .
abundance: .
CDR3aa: CASSALRGGIAKSIQYF
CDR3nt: TGTGCCAGCAGCGCCTTGAGAGGTGGGATAGCCAAAAGCATTCAGTACTTC

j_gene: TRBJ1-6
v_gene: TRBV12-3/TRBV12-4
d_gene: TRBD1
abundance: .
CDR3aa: CASSIGTANSPLHF
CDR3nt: TGTGCCAGCAGTATAGGGACAGCCAATTCACCCCTCCACTTT

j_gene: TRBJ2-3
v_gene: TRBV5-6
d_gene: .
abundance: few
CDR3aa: CASSQGLGLDTQYF
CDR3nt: TGTGCCAGCAGCCAAGGTCTGGGATTAGATACGCAGTATTTT

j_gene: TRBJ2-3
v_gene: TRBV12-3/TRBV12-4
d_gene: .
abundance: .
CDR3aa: CASSSTMGADTQYF
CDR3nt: TGTGCCAGCAGTTCCACAATGGGAGCAGATACGCAGTATTTT

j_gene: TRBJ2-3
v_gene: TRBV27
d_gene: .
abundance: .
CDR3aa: CASSFGTLTDTQYF
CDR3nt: TGTGCCAGCAGTTTTGGCACCCTCACAGATACGCAGTATTTT

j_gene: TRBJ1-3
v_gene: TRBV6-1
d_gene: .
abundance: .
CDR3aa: CASSEIRQAIYF
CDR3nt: TGTGCCAGCAGTGAGATTCGACAGGCCATATATTTT

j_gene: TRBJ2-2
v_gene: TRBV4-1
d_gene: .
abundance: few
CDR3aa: CASSRSGTSNTGELFF
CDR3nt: TGCGCCAGCAGCCGGTCCGGGACATCAAACACCGGGGAGCTGTTTTTT

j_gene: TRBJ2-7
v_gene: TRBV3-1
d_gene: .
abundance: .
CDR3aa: CASSQDPHEQYF
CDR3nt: TGTGCCAGCAGCCAAGATCCCCACGAGCAGTACTTC

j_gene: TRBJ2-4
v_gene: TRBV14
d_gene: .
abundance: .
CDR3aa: CASSQEVGSGSKNIQYF
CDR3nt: TGTGCCAGCAGCCAAGAGGTCGGGAGTGGGTCCAAAAACATTCAGTACTTC

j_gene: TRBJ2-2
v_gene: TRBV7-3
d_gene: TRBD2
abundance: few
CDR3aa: CASSSGLAESIGELFF
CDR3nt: TGTGCCAGCAGCTCGGGACTAGCGGAATCAATCGGGGAGCTGTTTTTT